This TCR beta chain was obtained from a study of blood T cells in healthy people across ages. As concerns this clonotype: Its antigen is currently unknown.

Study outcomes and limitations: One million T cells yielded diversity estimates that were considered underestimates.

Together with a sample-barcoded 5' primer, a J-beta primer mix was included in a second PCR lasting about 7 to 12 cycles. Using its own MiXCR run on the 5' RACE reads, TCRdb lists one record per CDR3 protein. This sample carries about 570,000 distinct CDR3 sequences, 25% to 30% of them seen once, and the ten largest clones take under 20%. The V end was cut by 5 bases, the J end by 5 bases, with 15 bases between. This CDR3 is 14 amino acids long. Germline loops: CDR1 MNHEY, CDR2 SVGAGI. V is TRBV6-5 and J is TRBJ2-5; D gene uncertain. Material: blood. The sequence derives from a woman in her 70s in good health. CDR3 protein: CASSPTPYLETQYF. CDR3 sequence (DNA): TGTGCCAGCAGTCCAACCCCGTACTTGGAGACCCAGTACTTC.